The 9 T cell receptor beta chains given below trace back to one sample, sequenced in a study of beta chain features in type 1 diabetes. What was sequenced were expressed TCRB transcripts, since all of the isolated RNA had been reverse transcribed. Here immunoSEQ multiplex PCR was the method, and the copy in TCRdb shows in-frame clones only, minus some. The table includes 240,000 or so clones, around a quarter detected once. What was sequenced was central memory CD4+ T cells from blood. The receptors derive from a young man in good health.

V is TRBV19 and J is TRBJ2-1; a possible D gene is TRBD2 (7 bases). There are 17 residues in the CDR3. Germline V lookup: CDR1 LNHDA, CDR2 SQIVND (reference sequence). With 3 bases removed from V and 8 bases from J, the gap between germline ends came to 23 bases. CDR3 in amino acids: CASSMLWRGPKTHEQFF. DNA for the CDR3: TGTGCCAGTAGTATGTTATGGCGGGGGCCTAAGACCCATGAGCAGTTCTTC.

CDR3 sequence (DNA): TGTGCCAGCAGCGATACTAGCGGGGGGACGAATGAGCAGTTCTTC. It yields the protein CASSDTSGGTNEQFF. The V and J genes are TRBV9 and TRBJ2-1; 12 positions match TRBD2. After removal of 3 bases from V and 7 bases from J, the junction contained 5 bases not matched to a gene. This CDR3 is built from 15 residues. CDR1 and CDR2 from the germline V gene are SGDLS and YYNGEE.

This clone was seen a handful of times. The rearrangement joins TRBV29-1 to TRBJ2-1; TRBD1 matches at 11 bases. The CDR3 consists of 13 residues. In germline, CDR1 is SQVTM, CDR2 ANQGSEA. V shed 7 bases and J 7 bases; nucleotides not matched to a gene: 6. The CDR3: CSGGTGGGNEQFF. The CDR3 nucleotides read TGCAGCGGCGGGACAGGGGGTGGTAATGAGCAGTTCTTC.

This sequence joins TRBV28 and TRBJ2-7; D not certain. In germline, CDR1 is MDHEN, CDR2 SYDVKM. This CDR3 comprises 15 residues. The V gene lost 4 bases and the J gene lost 0 bases, with 13 bases spanning the gap. In DNA form, the CDR3 reads TGTGCCAGCAGTTCCTCCCGCTCAAGCTCCTACGAGCAGTACTTC. The encoded protein is CASSSSRSSSYEQYF.

The chain employs TRBV6-1 and TRBJ1-1; D gene uncertain. The CDR3 sequence is 12 residues long. With 8 bases removed from V and 4 bases from J, the gap between germline ends came to 11 bases. Germline CDR1 and CDR2: MNHNS and SASEGT. CDR3 residues: CASAAGGTEAFF. The CDR3 DNA reads as TGTGCCAGCGCTGCCGGTGGCACTGAAGCTTTCTTT.

The table lists this clone with a few counts. This rearrangement joins TRBV10-3 to TRBJ2-7; D might be TRBD1 (6 bases). V lost 10 bases and J 6 bases, leaving 19 bases between the germline ends. Germline CDR1 and CDR2: ENHRY and SYGVKD. CDR3 length: 13 amino acids. In DNA form, the CDR3 reads TGTGCCACCGTAGGACAGTGGGATGGCGAGCAGTACTTC. It yields the protein CATVGQWDGEQYF.

The chain recombines TRBV14 with TRBJ2-6; possible D gene TRBD1, 6 bases. Germline CDR1 reads SGHDN; CDR2 reads FVKESK. The V and J ends lost 0 bases and 8 bases respectively, with 8 bases between them. This CDR3 comprises 14 residues. This CDR3 is CASSQDTGTNVLTF. DNA of the CDR3: TGTGCCAGCAGCCAAGATACAGGGACCAACGTCCTGACTTTC. The full variable domain, with the rest looked up from reference TRBV14 and TRBJ2-6, is EAGVTQFPSHSVIEKGQTVTLRCDPISGHDNLYWYRRVMGKEIKFLLHFVKESKQDESGMPNNRFLAERTGGTYSTLKVQPAELEDSGVYFCASSQDTGTNVLTFGAGSRLTVL.

V usage is TRBV2 and J usage is TRBJ2-3; 8 positions agree with TRBD1. The V and J ends lost 5 bases and 2 bases, in that order; junction bases with no gene match: 6. CDR1 is SNHLY and CDR2 is FYNNEI in the germline V gene. The CDR3 is made up of 15 amino acids. CDR3 amino acids: CASSSDRVDTDTQYF. The CDR3 nucleotides read TGTGCCAGCAGTTCGGACAGGGTGGACACAGATACGCAGTATTTT.

This clone turned up a few times. The chain has TRBV2 and TRBJ2-7; 11 positions agree with TRBD2. V shed 2 bases and J 3 bases; nucleotides not matched to a gene: 3. The CDR3 contains 15 residues. Per the germline V gene, CDR1 is SNHLY and CDR2 is FYNNEI. The CDR3 nucleotides read TGTGCCAGCAGTGAATATGGGACTAGCGGCTACGAGCAGTACTTC. This sequence encodes CASSEYGTSGYEQYF. The whole variable domain, remainder taken from reference TRBV2 and TRBJ2-7, is EPEVTQTPSHQVTQMGQEVILRCVPISNHLYFYWYRQILGQKVEFLVSFYNNEISEKSEIFDDQFSVERPDGSNFTLKIRSTKLEDSAMYFCASSEYGTSGYEQYFGPGTRLTVT.